The clone carrying this T cell receptor beta chain has only one observation. This entry is derived from a study of radiotherapy plus CTLA-4 blockade in lung cancer. Focal radiation plus CTLA-4 blockade with ipilimumab was given to patients with chemo-refractory metastatic non-small-cell lung cancer. Looked up from germline, CDR1 is LNHNV and CDR2 is YYDKDF (reference sequence). Trimming removed 7 bases at V and 4 bases at J, with 14 bases between. This CDR3 spans 14 amino acids. Using immunoSEQ multiplex PCR, the repertoire was profiled, and TCRdb retains in-frame clones only, with some absent. The repertoire holds roughly 45,000 clones, with 50% to 70% as singletons.

The receptor comes from a human donor with non-small cell lung cancer who had a partial response to radiotherapy plus ipilimumab. Source: peripheral blood, taken from a patient treated with radiotherapy plus ipilimumab. This chain links TRBV15 with TRBJ2-1; a weak D match, TRBD2 (6 bases). The CDR3 spells CATNGGGFYNEQFF. CDR3 bases: TGTGCCACCAACGGGGGTGGCTTTTACAATGAGCAGTTCTTC.